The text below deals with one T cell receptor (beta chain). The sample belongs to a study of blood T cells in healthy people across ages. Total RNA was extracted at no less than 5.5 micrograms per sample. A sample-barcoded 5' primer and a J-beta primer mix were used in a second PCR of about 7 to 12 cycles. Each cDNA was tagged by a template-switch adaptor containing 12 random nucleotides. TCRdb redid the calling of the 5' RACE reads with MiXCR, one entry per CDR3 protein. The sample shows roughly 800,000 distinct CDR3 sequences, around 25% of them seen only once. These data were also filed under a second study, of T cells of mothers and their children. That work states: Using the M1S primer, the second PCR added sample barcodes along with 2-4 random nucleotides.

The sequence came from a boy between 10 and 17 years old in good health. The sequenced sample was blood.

For the CDR3, the DNA is TGCGCCAGCAGCCACCCTGGTGGGGGGGGACTTATATATGAGCAGTTCTTC. Translation gives CASSHPGGGGLIYEQFF. The V gene is TRBV5-1, the J gene TRBJ2-1; 7 positions match TRBD2. The germline V gene encodes CDR1 SGHRS and CDR2 YFSETQ. Trimming cost V 4 bases and J 8 bases; bases outside gene matches: 18. The length of the CDR3 is 17 residues.